The sequence of this T cell receptor beta chain was determined in a study of blood T cell repertoires in COVID-19. This clone has just a few counts. Generated by immunoSEQ multiplex PCR, the TCRdb table keeps only in-frame clones and is missing some. The sample has 90,000 or so clones; around 72% are singletons. Sequenced: peripheral blood. This TCR was sampled from an elderly woman with acute or convalescent COVID-19.

For the CDR3, the DNA is TGTGCCAGCAGCTTAAATGGGGGCCTCTCTGGAAACACCATATATTTT. It codes for CASSLNGGLSGNTIYF. This chain connects TRBV7-2 to TRBJ1-3; tentative D call: TRBD1 (6 bases). V dropped 2 bases and J dropped 0 bases, with 11 bases sitting between them. Per the germline V gene, CDR1 is SGHTA and CDR2 is FQGNSA. The CDR3 is made up of 16 amino acids.